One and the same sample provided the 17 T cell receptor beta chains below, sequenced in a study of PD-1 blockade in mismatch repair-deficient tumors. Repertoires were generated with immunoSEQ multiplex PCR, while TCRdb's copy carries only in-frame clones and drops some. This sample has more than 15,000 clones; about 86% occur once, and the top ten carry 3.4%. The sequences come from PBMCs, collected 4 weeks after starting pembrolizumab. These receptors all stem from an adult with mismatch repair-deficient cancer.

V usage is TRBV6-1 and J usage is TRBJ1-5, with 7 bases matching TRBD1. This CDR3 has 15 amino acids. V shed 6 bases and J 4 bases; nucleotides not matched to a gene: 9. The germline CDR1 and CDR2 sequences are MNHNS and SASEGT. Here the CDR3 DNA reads TGTGCCAGCAGGGCGGACAGGAGCCTGAATCAGCCCCAGCATTTT. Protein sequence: CASRADRSLNQPQHF.

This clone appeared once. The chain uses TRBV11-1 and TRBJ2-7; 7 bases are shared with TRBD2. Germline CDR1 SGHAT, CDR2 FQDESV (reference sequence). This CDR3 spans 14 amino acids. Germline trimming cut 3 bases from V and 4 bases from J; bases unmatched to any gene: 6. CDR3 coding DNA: TGTGCCAGCAGCTTTGGGCTAGCGGATTACGAGCAGTACTTC. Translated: CASSFGLADYEQYF.

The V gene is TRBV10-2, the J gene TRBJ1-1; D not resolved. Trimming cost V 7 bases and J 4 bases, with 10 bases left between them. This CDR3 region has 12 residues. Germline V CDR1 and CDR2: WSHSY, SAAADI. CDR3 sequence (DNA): TGCGCCAGCATTCGGGGAAGCACTGAAGCTTTCTTT. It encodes CASIRGSTEAFF.

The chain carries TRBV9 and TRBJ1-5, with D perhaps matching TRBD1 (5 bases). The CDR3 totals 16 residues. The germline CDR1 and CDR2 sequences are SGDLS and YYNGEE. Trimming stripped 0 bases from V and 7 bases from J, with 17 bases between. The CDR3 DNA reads TGTGCCAGCAGCGTAGGGCCCACTCGGGGGGTCCAGCCCCAGCATTTT. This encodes CASSVGPTRGVQPQHF.

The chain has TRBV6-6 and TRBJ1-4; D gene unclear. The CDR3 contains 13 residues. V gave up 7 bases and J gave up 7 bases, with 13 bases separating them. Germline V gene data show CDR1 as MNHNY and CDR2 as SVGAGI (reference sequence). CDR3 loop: CASIPGFGEKLFF. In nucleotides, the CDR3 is TGTGCCAGCATCCCGGGATTCGGTGAAAAACTGTTTTTT.

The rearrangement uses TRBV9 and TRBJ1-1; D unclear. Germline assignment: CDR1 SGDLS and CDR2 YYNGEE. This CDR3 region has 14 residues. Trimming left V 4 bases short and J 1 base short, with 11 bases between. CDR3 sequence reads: CASSPRTANTEAFF. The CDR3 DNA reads TGTGCCAGCAGCCCACGGACTGCGAACACTGAAGCTTTCTTT.

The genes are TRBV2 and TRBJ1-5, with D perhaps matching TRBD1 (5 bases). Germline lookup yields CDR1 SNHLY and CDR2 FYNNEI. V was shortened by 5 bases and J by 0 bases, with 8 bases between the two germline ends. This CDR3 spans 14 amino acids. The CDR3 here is CASSTQVSNQPQHF. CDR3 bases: TGTGCCAGCAGTACACAGGTTAGCAATCAGCCCCAGCATTTT.

In DNA, the CDR3 is TGTGCCACCTCAGGACTAGCGGGACCATCCTACGAGCAGTACTTC. Translated, it gives CATSGLAGPSYEQYF. The gene calls are TRBV7-6 and TRBJ2-7, with TRBD2 identical over 12 bases. The CDR3 contains 15 residues. V lost 10 bases, J lost 1 base, and 8 bases stayed unmatched. The germline V gene has CDR1 SGHVS and CDR2 FNYEAQ.

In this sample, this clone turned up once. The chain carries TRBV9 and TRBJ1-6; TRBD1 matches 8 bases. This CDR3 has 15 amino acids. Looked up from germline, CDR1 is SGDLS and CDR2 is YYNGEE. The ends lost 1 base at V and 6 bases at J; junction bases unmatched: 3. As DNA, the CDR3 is TGTGCCAGCAGCGTAAGCGACAGGGGTAATTCACCCCTCCACTTT. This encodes CASSVSDRGNSPLHF. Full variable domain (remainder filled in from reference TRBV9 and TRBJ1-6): DSGVTQTPKHLITATGQRVTLRCSPRSGDLSVYWYQQSLDQGLQFLIQYYNGEERAKGNILERFSAQQFPDLHSELNLSSLELGDSALYFCASSVSDRGNSPLHFGNGTRLTVT.

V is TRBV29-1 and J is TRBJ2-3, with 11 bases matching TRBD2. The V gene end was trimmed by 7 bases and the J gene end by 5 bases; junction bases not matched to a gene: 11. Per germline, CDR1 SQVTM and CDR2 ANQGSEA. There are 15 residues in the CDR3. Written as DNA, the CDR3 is TGCAGCGCAAGACGGACTAGCGGGCAGGGAGATACGCAGTATTTT. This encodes CSARRTSGQGDTQYF.

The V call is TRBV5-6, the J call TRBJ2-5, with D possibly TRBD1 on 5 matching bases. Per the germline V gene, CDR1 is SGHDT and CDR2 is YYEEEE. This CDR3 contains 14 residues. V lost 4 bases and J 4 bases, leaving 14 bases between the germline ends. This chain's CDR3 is CASSDDSLGETQYF. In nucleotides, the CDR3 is TGTGCCAGCAGCGATGACAGCTTGGGAGAGACCCAGTACTTC. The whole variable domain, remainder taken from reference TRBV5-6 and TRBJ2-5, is DAGVTQSPTHLIKTRGQQVTLRCSPKSGHDTVSWYQQALGQGPQFIFQYYEEEERQRGNFPDRFSGHQFPNYSSELNVNALLLGDSALYLCASSDDSLGETQYFGPGTRLLVL.

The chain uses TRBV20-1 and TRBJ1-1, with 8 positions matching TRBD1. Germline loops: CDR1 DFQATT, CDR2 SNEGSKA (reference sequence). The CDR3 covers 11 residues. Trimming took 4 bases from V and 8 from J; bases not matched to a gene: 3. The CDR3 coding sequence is TGCAGTGCTACCCGGGACAGGGAAGCTTTCTTT. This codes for CSATRDREAFF.

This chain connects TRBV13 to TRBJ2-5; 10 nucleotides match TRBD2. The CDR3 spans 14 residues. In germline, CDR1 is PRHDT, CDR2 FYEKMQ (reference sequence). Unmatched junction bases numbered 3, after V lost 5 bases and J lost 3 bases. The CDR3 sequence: CASSPGTSEETQYF. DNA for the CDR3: TGTGCCAGCAGCCCCGGGACTAGCGAAGAGACCCAGTACTTC.

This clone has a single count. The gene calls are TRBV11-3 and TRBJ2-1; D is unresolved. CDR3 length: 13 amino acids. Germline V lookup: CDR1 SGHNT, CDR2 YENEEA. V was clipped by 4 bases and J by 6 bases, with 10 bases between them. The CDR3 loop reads CASSSGTSNEQFF. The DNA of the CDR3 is TGTGCCAGCAGCTCCGGTACCTCCAATGAGCAGTTCTTC.

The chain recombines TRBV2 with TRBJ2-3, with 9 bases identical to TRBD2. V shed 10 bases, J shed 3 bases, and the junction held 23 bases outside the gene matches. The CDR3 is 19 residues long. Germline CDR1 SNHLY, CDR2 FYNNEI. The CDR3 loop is CAIRGASGMAQIGTDTQYF. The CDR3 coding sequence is TGTGCCATCAGGGGAGCTAGCGGGATGGCGCAAATTGGGACAGATACGCAGTATTTT.

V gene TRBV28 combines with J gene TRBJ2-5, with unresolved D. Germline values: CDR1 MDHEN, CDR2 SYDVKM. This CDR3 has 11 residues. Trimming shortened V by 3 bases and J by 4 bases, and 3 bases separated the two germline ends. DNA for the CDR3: TGTGCCAGCAGTTTGCGAGAGACCCAGTACTTC. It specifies CASSLRETQYF.

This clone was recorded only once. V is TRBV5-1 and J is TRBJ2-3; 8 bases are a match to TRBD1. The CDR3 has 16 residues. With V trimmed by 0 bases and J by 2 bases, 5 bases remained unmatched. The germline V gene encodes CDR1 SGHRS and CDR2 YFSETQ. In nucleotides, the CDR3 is TGCGCCAGCAGCTTGGGAGTCAGGGGGCTCACAGATACGCAGTATTTT. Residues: CASSLGVRGLTDTQYF.